This T cell receptor (beta chain) originates from a study of siplizumab effects on memory and regulatory T cells (dated by TCRdb to the late 2010s). Notes on the research overall: Across under 10 responder-stimulator pairs, paired mixed lymphocyte reactions were conducted with siplizumab at roughly 1 ug/mL and without drug. The study looked at the effect of siplizumab, an anti-CD2 antibody, on alloreactive T-cell subsets in allogeneic mixed lymphocyte reactions made from human PBMCs.

The paper as a whole reports these results and caveats: Compared with memory T cells, unstimulated naive T cells appeared more diverse, and naive cells seemed to make a substantial contribution to the alloresponse. Because sequences below about 10^-5 frequency were poorly captured, only a minor fraction of alloreactive clones could be mapped to unstimulated subsets. The suppressive function of proliferating Tregs from siplizumab cultures was not functionally confirmed. Roughly 80-97% of proliferating CD4+ or CD8+ clones could not be assigned a naive or memory phenotype. Among mappable alloreactive CD4+ clones, an average Treg-derived fraction of about 69% was observed with siplizumab, compared with roughly 28% in control reactions. The cumulative frequency of alloreactive sequences traceable to unstimulated CD4+ memory T cells was significantly reduced by siplizumab.

Cells in the mixed lymphocyte reaction were cultured together at 37 degrees C for 6 days. After responder PBMCs were labelled with CFSE and stimulator PBMCs with Violet Dye, the two populations were combined at a 1:1 ratio. TCRbeta CDR3 sequencing was performed on sorted unstimulated T cells and on proliferating T cells recovered from mixed lymphocyte reactions. Fresh whole blood from roughly 10 HLA-typed healthy donors was used to isolate PBMCs. After the mixed lymphocyte reaction, proliferating CFSE-low responder T cells were FACS-sorted for TCR sequencing. Concerning this clone: This clone's antigen is unknown. No much larger clone is present one base from it, and per-base qualities are unavailable.

Library creation used the immunoSEQ multiplex PCR assay. Approximately 93,000 TCR templates per sample were assayed by the deep sequencing platform. Genomic DNA extracted from sorted T cells was used for TCRbeta CDR3 sequencing. In the authors' own workflow: The R programming language was used for the clonal analysis of the TCRbeta CDR3 data. Unstimulated samples were compared with post-reaction CFSE-low samples to define alloreactive CD4+ and CD8+ clones. By matching sequences to the repertoires of sorted unstimulated Treg and non-Treg cells, each alloreactive CD4+ clone was assigned a regulatory or non-regulatory origin. TCRdb's version of the immuneACCESS table is confined to in-frame rearrangements and falls short of the full clone set. An unresolved V gene accounts for under half of the shortfall where checked; the remainder is of unknown origin. V and J calls and clone size are given by that table; D and trimming were obtained from the DNA. In this sample the table shows 15,000 to 20,000 clones, 45% to 60% of which occur a single time. Of the sample, under 5% falls within the top ten clones.

V trim: 4 bases; J trim: 7 bases; unmatched bases: 4. CDR1 and CDR2 are read off the germline V gene as SGDLS and YYNGEE. The CDR3, cysteine through phenylalanine, is 13 amino acids long. Only the CDR3 part of the read is kept: 39 bases, read in frame from the first base. The specimen was CFSE-low (dividing) CD4+ T cells sorted from an allogeneic mixed lymphocyte reaction. The chain joins TRBV9 to TRBJ1-5; 8 nucleotides in the junction match TRBD1. This receptor was identified in a human donor in good health; the cells came from an allogeneic mixed lymphocyte reaction. Read as DNA, the sequence is TGTGCCAGCAGCCTACAGGGGGGGCAGCCCCAGCATTTT. The translation is CASSLQGGQPQHF.